These 14 T cell receptor beta chains originate from one sample sequenced in a study of cytomegalovirus exposure and HLA in healthy donors. The PCR contained 60 Vbeta and 13 Jbeta primers. Generated by immunoSEQ multiplex PCR, the TCRdb table keeps only in-frame clones and is missing some. Here the sample spans over 150,000 clones, roughly four fifths being singletons. The sequencing sample was made of PBMCs. These receptors were collected from a girl aged 10-17 years in good health and CMV-seropositive.

The chain combines TRBV4-1 with TRBJ2-7; maybe TRBD2 (5 bases). V lost 4 bases and J 1 base, leaving 23 bases between the germline ends. Germline CDR1 MGHRA, CDR2 YSYEKL. The CDR3 has 18 residues. The CDR3 nucleotides are TGCGCCAGCAGCCTAGATGAGGGTCGGCGGGTCGATTCCTACGAGCAGTACTTC. This sequence encodes CASSLDEGRRVDSYEQYF.

The genes are TRBV14 and TRBJ2-7; 10 nucleotides agree with TRBD1. J was trimmed by 3 bases and V by 3 bases; bases with no gene match: 8. The CDR3 is 16 residues long. Looked up from germline, CDR1 is SGHDN and CDR2 is FVKESK. Here the CDR3 DNA reads TGTGCCAGCAGCCACAGGACAGGGGGTAGGGGCTACGAGCAGTACTTC. Amino acid sequence: CASSHRTGGRGYEQYF.

This chain links TRBV5-1 with TRBJ2-3; TRBD2 matches at 14 bases. The V gene end was trimmed by 0 bases and the J gene end by 2 bases; junction bases not matched to a gene: 11. This CDR3 region has 20 residues. CDR1 is SGHRS and CDR2 is YFSETQ in the germline V gene. In DNA, the CDR3 is TGCGCCAGCAGCTTGGCCAGTAGGACTAGCGGGGGGCTTTACACAGATACGCAGTATTTT. Protein product: CASSLASRTSGGLYTDTQYF.

The rearrangement joins TRBV9 to TRBJ1-2; D possibly corresponds to TRBD1 (6 bases). CDR1 SGDLS and CDR2 YYNGEE come from the germline V gene. The CDR3 contains 15 residues. Between the trimmed V and J ends, which lost 4 bases and 9 bases, there was a span of 22 bases. In DNA form, the CDR3 reads TGTGCCAGCAGCCGGGTATTGGGACAAGCCCCGAGCTACACCTTC. The encoded protein is CASSRVLGQAPSYTF.

This clone showed up just once. This chain joins TRBV7-9 and TRBJ1-2; 8 bases are shared with TRBD1. The CDR3 covers 15 residues. CDR1 is SEHNR, CDR2 FQNEAQ, per germline (reference sequence). Trimming took 5 bases from V and 3 from J; bases not matched to a gene: 8. This CDR3 is CASSTSRGPDYGYTF. The CDR3 coding sequence is TGTGCCAGCAGCACGAGCAGGGGGCCTGACTATGGCTACACCTTC.

The chain combines TRBV7-9 with TRBJ1-3; 8 positions match TRBD1. CDR3 size: 15 residues. Unmatched junction bases numbered 5, after V lost 5 bases and J lost 2 bases. The germline gives CDR1 SEHNR, CDR2 FQNEAQ (reference sequence). The CDR3 here is CASSRTGTTGNTIYF. The CDR3 nucleotides read TGTGCCAGCAGCCGGACAGGGACCACTGGAAACACCATATATTTT. Complete variable domain (other parts from reference TRBV7-9 and TRBJ1-3): DTGVSQNPRHKITKRGQNVTFRCDPISEHNRLYWYRQTLGQGPEFLTYFQNEAQLEKSRLLSDRFSAERPKGSFSTLEIQRTEQGDSAMYLCASSRTGTTGNTIYFGEGSWLTVV.

The chain uses TRBV6-4 and TRBJ1-1, with D tentatively TRBD1 (5 bases). Germline values: CDR1 MRHNA, CDR2 SNTAGT. The germline V and J ends were trimmed by 2 bases and 6 bases, with 10 bases remaining between them. The CDR3 runs 13 residues. CDR3 region: CASSDGDSAEAFF. As DNA, the CDR3 is TGTGCCAGCAGTGACGGGGACTCGGCTGAAGCTTTCTTT.

About this clone itself: Other DNA sequences in this sample translate to the same CDR3. The V call is TRBV6-5, the J call TRBJ1-1; D not resolved. V was pared by 6 bases and J by 1 base, with 3 bases between. The CDR3 length is 11 residues. Germline CDR1 is MNHEY and CDR2 is SVGAGI. In DNA, the CDR3 is TGTGCCAGCAGCAGGAACACTGAAGCTTTCTTT. Amino acid sequence: CASSRNTEAFF.

The V and J genes are TRBV4-2 and TRBJ1-2; weak D call: TRBD1 (5 bases). V lost 0 bases and J 0 bases, leaving 14 bases between the germline ends. This CDR3 comprises 17 residues. Germline V gene lookup returns CDR1 LGHNA and CDR2 YNFKEQ. CDR3 loop: CASSQDLLDTTNYGYTF. The CDR3 DNA is TGTGCCAGCAGCCAAGATTTGTTGGACACCACTAACTATGGCTACACCTTC.

The V gene is TRBV28, the J gene TRBJ2-3; maybe TRBD2 (5 bases). The CDR3 runs 13 residues. Germline V gene lookup returns CDR1 MDHEN and CDR2 SYDVKM. Between the trimmed V and J ends, which lost 2 bases and 5 bases, there was a span of 8 bases. The CDR3 bases are TGTGCCAGCAGTTTAATAGCGAGAGATACGCAGTATTTT. Translation gives CASSLIARDTQYF.

The gene calls are TRBV30 and TRBJ2-1; D unclear. Germline loops: CDR1 GTSNPN, CDR2 SVGIG (reference sequence). The CDR3 sequence is 14 residues long. The V end lost 3 bases, the J end lost 4 bases, and 13 bases lay between the germline ends. The CDR3 sequence is CAWRPRGRYNEQFF. In nucleotides, the CDR3 is TGTGCCTGGAGACCTCGTGGCAGATACAATGAGCAGTTCTTC.

The rearrangement links TRBV6-5 to TRBJ1-1, with D unclear. Germline CDR1 is MNHEY and CDR2 is SVGAGI. Trimming removed 5 bases from V and 2 bases from J, with 12 bases in between. The CDR3 has 14 residues. The CDR3 loop reads CASSDFPYNTEAFF. CDR3 bases: TGTGCCAGCAGTGACTTCCCCTATAACACTGAAGCTTTCTTT.

This rearrangement joins TRBV5-1 to TRBJ2-2, with D maybe TRBD1 (6 bases). Trimming took off 5 bases at V and 2 bases at J, with 10 bases between the two ends. The germline V gene encodes CDR1 SGHRS and CDR2 YFSETQ. The CDR3 spans 14 residues. In DNA, the CDR3 is TGCGCCAGCAGTACAGGGTCCAACACCGGGGAGCTGTTTTTT. It translates to CASSTGSNTGELFF.

CDR3 amino acids: CAWSRDRGRNTEAFF. The CDR3 region has the DNA TGTGCCTGGAGTAGGGACAGGGGAAGGAACACTGAAGCTTTCTTT. The chain employs TRBV30 and TRBJ1-1; 10 bases map to TRBD1. The CDR3 is 15 amino acids. Germline-derived CDR1 and CDR2 are GTSNPN and SVGIG (reference sequence). V gave up 2 bases and J gave up 1 base; unmatched junction bases: 4.